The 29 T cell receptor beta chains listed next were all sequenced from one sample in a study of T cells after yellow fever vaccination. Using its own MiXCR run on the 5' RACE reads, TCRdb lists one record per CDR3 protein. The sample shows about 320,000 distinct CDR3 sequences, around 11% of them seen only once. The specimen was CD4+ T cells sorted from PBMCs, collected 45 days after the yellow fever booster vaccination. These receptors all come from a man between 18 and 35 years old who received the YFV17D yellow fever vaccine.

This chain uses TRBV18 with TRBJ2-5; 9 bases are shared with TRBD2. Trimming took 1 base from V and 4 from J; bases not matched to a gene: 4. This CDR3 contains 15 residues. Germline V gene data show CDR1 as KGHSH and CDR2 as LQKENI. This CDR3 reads CASSPLAGVGETQYF. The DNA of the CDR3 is TGTGCCAGCTCACCACTAGCGGGGGTTGGAGAGACCCAGTACTTC.

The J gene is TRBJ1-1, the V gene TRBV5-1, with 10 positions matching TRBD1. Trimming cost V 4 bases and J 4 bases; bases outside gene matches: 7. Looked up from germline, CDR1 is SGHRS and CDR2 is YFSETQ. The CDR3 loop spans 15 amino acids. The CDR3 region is CASSTDRGRVTEAFF. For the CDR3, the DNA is TGCGCCAGCAGCACAGACAGGGGGCGCGTCACTGAAGCTTTCTTT.

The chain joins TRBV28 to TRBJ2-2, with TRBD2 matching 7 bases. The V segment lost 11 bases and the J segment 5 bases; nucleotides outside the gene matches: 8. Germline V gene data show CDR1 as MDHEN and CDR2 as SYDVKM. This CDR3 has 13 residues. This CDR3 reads CASRRGVTGELFF. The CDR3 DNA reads TGTGCCTCTCGTCGGGGGGTAACCGGGGAGCTGTTTTTT.

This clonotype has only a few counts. CDR3 in DNA: TGCGCCAGCAGCTTGAGAACAGGGATCTACGAGCAGTACGTC. It yields the protein CASSLRTGIYEQYV. V gene TRBV5-1 combines with J gene TRBJ2-7; possible D gene TRBD1, 6 bases. This CDR3 is 14 amino acids long. Germline lookup yields CDR1 SGHRS and CDR2 YFSETQ. V was pared by 1 base and J by 3 bases, with 11 bases between.

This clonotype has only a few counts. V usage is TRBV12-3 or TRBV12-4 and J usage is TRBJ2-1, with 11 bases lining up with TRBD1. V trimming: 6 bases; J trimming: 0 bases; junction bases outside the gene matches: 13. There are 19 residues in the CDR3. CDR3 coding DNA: TGTGCCAGCAGCCGGGACAGGGGGGGTCTAGCGCCCTCCTACAATGAGCAGTTCTTC. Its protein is CASSRDRGGLAPSYNEQFF.

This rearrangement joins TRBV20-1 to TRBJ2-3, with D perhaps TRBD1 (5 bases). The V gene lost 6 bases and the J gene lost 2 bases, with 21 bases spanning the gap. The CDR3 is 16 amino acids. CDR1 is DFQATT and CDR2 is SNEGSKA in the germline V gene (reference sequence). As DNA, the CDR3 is TGCAGTGCGATACGTCCGAGGCGGACACTCACAGATACGCAGTATTTT. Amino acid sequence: CSAIRPRRTLTDTQYF.

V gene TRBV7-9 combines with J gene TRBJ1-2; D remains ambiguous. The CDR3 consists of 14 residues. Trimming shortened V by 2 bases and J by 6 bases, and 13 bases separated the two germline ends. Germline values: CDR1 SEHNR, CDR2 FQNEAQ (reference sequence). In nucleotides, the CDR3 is TGTGCCAGCAGCTTAATGACGGGTGGAGATGGCTACACCTTC. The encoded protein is CASSLMTGGDGYTF. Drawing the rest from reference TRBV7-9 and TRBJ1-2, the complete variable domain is DTGVSQNPRHKITKRGQNVTFRCDPISEHNRLYWYRQTLGQGPEFLTYFQNEAQLEKSRLLSDRFSAERPKGSFSTLEIQRTEQGDSAMYLCASSLMTGGDGYTFGSGTRLTVV.

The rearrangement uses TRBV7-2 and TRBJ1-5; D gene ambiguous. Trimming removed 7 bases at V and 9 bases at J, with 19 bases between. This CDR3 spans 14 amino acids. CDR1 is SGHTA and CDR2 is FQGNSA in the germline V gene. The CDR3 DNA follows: TGTGCCAGCAATCTGGTCCCGGGCGAGGGGCCCCAGCATTTT. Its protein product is CASNLVPGEGPQHF.

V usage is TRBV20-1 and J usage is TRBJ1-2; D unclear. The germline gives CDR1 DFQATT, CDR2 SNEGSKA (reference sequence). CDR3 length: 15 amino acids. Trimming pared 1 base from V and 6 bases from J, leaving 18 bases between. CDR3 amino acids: CSARVGFWPSDGYTF. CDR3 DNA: TGCAGTGCTAGAGTTGGCTTTTGGCCCTCCGATGGCTACACCTTC.

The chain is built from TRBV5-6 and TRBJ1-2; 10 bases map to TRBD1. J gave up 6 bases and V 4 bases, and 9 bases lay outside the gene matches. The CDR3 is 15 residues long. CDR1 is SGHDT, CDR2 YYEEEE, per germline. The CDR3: CASSRQGAHLDGYTF. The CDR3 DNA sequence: TGTGCCAGCAGCAGACAGGGGGCGCATCTCGATGGCTACACCTTC.

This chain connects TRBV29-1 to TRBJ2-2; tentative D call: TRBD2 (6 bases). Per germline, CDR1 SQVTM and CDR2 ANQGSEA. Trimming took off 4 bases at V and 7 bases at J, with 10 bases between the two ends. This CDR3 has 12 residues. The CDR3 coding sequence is TGCAGCGTTGGAAGGGGAGGCGGGGAGCTGTTTTTT. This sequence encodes CSVGRGGGELFF.

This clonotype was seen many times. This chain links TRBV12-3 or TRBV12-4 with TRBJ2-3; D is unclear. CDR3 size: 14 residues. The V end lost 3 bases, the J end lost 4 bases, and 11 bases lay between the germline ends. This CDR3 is CASSFSQTADTQYF. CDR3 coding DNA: TGTGCCAGCAGTTTTTCCCAGACTGCAGATACGCAGTATTTT.

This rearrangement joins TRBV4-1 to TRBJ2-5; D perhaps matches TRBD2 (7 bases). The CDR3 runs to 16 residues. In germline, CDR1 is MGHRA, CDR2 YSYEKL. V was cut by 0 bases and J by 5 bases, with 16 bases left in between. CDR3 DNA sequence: TGCGCCAGCAGCCAAGATTGGCGGGGGCCCCGGGAGACCCAGTACTTC. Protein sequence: CASSQDWRGPRETQYF.

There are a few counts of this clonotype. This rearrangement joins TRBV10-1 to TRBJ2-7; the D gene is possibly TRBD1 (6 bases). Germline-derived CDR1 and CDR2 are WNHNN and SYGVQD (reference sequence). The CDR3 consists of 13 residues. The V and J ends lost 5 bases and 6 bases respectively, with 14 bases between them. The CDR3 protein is CASSFSGAAEQYF. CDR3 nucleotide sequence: TGCGCCAGCAGTTTCTCAGGGGCCGCCGAGCAGTACTTC.

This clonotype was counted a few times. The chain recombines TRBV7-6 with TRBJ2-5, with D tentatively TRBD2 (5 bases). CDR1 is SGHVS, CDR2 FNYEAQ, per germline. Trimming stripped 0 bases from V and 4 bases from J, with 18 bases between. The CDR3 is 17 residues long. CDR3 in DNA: TGTGCCAGCAGCTTAGCGGATGGCGGGCGGTGGGGAGAGACCCAGTACTTC. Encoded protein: CASSLADGGRWGETQYF.

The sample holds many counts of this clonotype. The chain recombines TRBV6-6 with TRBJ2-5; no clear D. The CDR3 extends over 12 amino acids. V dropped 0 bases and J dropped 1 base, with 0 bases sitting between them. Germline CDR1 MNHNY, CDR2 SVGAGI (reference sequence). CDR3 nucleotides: TGTGCCAGCAGTTACTCCCAAGAGACCCAGTACTTC. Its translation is CASSYSQETQYF.

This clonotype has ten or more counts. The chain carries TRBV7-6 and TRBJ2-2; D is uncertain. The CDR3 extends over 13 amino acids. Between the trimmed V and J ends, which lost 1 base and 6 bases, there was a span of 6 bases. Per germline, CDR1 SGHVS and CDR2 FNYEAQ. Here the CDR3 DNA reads TGTGCCAGCAGCTTAGAACGACCCGGGGAGCTGTTTTTT. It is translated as CASSLERPGELFF.

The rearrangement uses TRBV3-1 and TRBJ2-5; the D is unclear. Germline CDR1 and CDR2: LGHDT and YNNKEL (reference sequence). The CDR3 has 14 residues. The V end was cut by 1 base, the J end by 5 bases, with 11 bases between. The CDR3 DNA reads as TGTGCCAGCAGCCAAGGTCCCAGTAGGGAGACCCAGTACTTC. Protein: CASSQGPSRETQYF.

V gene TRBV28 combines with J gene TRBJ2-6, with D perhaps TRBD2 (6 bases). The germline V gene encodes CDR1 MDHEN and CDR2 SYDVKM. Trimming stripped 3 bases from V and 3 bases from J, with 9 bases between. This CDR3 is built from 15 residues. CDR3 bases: TGTGCCAGCAGTTTTGGAGGGTATGGGGCCAACGTCCTGACTTTC. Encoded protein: CASSFGGYGANVLTF.

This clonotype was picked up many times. The CDR3 loop is CASSWMYEQYF. The CDR3 nucleotides are TGCGCCAGCAGCTGGATGTACGAGCAGTACTTC. The chain uses TRBV5-1 and TRBJ2-7; D is unresolved. Germline V gene data show CDR1 as SGHRS and CDR2 as YFSETQ. This CDR3 spans 11 amino acids. With 3 bases removed from V and 4 bases from J, the gap between germline ends came to 5 bases.

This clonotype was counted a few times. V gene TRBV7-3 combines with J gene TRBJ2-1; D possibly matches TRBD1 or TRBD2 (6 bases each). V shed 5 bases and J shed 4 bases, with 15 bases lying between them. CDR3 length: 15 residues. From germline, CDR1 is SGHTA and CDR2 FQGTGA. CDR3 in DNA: TGTGCCAGCAGCCCCCAGCCGGGGGCTTACAATGAGCAGTTCTTC. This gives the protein CASSPQPGAYNEQFF. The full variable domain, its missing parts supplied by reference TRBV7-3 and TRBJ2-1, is GAGVSQTPSNKVTEKGKYVELRCDPISGHTALYWYRQSLGQGPEFLIYFQGTGAADDSGLPNDRFFAVRPEGSVSTLKIQRTERGDSAVYLCASSPQPGAYNEQFFGPGTRLTVL.

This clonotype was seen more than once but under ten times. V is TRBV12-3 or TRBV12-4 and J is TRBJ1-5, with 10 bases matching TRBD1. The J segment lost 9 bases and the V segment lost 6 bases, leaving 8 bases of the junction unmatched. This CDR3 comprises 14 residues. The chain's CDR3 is CASSRGTGVLPQHF. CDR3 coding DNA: TGTGCCAGCAGCCGAGGGACAGGGGTGTTGCCCCAGCATTTT.

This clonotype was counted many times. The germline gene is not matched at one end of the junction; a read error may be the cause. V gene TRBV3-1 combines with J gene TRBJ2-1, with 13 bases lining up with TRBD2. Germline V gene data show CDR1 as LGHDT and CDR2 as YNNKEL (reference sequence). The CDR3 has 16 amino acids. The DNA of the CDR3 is TGTGCCAGCAACCAACTAGCGGGGGGGCCGGGTGGTGAGCAGTTCTTC. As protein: CASNQLAGGPGGEQFF.

The CDR3 nucleotides read TGTGCCAGTAGAAGGGACAGCCCAGGGAGTGGGCCCCAGCATTTT. This gives the protein CASRRDSPGSGPQHF. The rearrangement joins TRBV19 to TRBJ1-5, with 7 positions matching TRBD1. V trimming: 6 bases; J trimming: 9 bases; junction bases outside the gene matches: 14. Looked up from germline, CDR1 is LNHDA and CDR2 is SQIVND (reference sequence). The CDR3 totals 15 residues.

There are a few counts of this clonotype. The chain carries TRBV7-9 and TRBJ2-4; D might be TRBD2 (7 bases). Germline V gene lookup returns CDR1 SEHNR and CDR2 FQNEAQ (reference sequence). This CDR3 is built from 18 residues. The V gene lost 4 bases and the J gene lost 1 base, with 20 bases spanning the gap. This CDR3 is CASSSRGGGVLAKNIQYF. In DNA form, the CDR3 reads TGTGCCAGCAGCTCCCGTGGGGGGGGCGTTCTGGCCAAAAACATTCAGTACTTC.

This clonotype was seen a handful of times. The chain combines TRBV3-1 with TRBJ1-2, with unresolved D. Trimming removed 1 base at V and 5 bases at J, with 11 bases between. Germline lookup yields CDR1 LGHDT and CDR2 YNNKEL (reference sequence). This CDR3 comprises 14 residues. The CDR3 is CASSQGARTYGYTF. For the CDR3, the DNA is TGTGCCAGCAGCCAAGGAGCGAGGACTTATGGCTACACCTTC. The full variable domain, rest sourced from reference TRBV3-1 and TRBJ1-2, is DTAVSQTPKYLVTQMGNDKSIKCEQNLGHDTMYWYKQDSKKFLKIMFSYNNKELIINETVPNRFSPKSPDKAHLNLHINSLELGDSAVYFCASSQGARTYGYTFGSGTRLTVV.

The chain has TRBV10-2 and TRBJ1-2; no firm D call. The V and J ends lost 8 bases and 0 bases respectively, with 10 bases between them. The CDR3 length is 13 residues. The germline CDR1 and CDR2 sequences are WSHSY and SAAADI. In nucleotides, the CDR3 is TGCGCCAGCGGAGTGGGGACTAACTATGGCTACACCTTC. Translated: CASGVGTNYGYTF.

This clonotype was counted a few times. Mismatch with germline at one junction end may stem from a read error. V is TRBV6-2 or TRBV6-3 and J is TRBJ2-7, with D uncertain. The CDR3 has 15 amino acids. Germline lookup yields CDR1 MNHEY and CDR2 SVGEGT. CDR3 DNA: TGTGCCAGCAGCTACTTACGAGGAGCCGCGGTCGAGCAGTACTTC. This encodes CASSYLRGAAVEQYF.

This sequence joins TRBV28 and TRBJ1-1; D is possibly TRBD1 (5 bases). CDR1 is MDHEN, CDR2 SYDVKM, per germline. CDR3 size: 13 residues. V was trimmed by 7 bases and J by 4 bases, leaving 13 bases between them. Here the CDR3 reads CASTLYGTTEAFF. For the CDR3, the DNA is TGTGCCAGCACCCTATATGGGACCACTGAAGCTTTCTTT.